The entry that follows covers one TCR beta chain sequence. The record originates from a study of blood T cell repertoires in COVID-19. Study-level background: Sites in the United States, Italy and Spain provided acute and convalescent COVID-19 samples.

Using immunoSEQ multiplex PCR, the repertoire was profiled, and TCRdb retains in-frame clones only, with some absent. Among about 310,000 clones listed, more than 75% were seen once. CDR3 length equals 16 residues. Trimming removed 3 bases from V and 0 bases from J, with 13 bases in between. CDR1 and CDR2 (germline): SGDLS, YYNGEE. The rearrangement links TRBV9 to TRBJ1-3, with a possible D match to TRBD1 (6 bases). The sample consisted of peripheral blood. This TCR was recovered from a man aged 45-65 years with active or convalescent COVID-19. CDR3 DNA sequence: TGTGCCAGCAGCGAGAGGGACATCGGCTCTGGAAACACCATATATTTT. This sequence encodes CASSERDIGSGNTIYF.